The next 16 T cell receptor beta chains were all read from a single sample in a study of CD8+ T cells in alopecia areata. TCR sequencing used cDNA made by reverse transcription of extracted RNA. Repertoires were generated with immunoSEQ multiplex PCR, while TCRdb's copy carries only in-frame clones and drops some. Of about 250,000 clones detected, 60% appear once; the ten largest clones hold more than 0.85%. The treatment was: oral pan-JAK inhibitor, 5-10 mg twice daily. The specimen comprised CD4+ T cells sorted from blood, sampled between weeks 51 and 54, from a patient treated with tofacitinib. These receptors came from a human donor with alopecia areata.

The chain joins TRBV25-1 to TRBJ1-5, with unresolved D. The V gene's germline CDR1 is MGHDK and CDR2 SYGVNS. The length of the CDR3 is 14 residues. Deletions cut 1 base from V and 0 bases from J, with 4 bases between. This CDR3 is CASSEFVSNQPQHF. CDR3 DNA sequence: TGTGCCAGCAGTGAATTTGTTAGCAATCAGCCCCAGCATTTT.

A word on this clone: The same CDR3 arises from other DNA sequences in this sample as well. The chain has TRBV30 and TRBJ2-3; no clear D. Deletions cut 2 bases from V and 5 bases from J, with 8 bases between. CDR1 and CDR2 from the germline V gene are GTSNPN and SVGIG (reference sequence). CDR3 length: 12 amino acids. The CDR3: CAWSPSEDTQYF. CDR3 DNA: TGTGCCTGGAGTCCCTCCGAAGATACGCAGTATTTT.

The V and J genes are TRBV7-8 and TRBJ2-1; 7 nucleotides line up with TRBD2. The V gene's germline CDR1 is SGHVS and CDR2 FQNEAQ. The J segment lost 1 base and the V segment lost 5 bases, leaving 11 bases of the junction unmatched. This CDR3 has 17 residues. The CDR3 DNA is TGTGCCAGCAGCGACCGGGTAGCGGGTTCATCCTACAATGAGCAGTTCTTC. Encoded protein: CASSDRVAGSSYNEQFF. Full variable domain (remainder filled in from reference TRBV7-8 and TRBJ2-1): GAGVSQSPRYKVAKRGQDVALRCDPISGHVSLFWYQQALGQGPEFLTYFQNEAQLDKSGLPSDRFFAERPEGSVSTLKIQRTQQEDSAVYLCASSDRVAGSSYNEQFFGPGTRLTVL.

This chain joins TRBV18 and TRBJ1-3; TRBD1 aligns across 11 bases. In germline, CDR1 is KGHSH, CDR2 LQKENI. After removal of 5 bases from V and 2 bases from J, the junction contained 5 bases not matched to a gene. This CDR3 is built from 16 residues. The CDR3 DNA sequence: TGTGCCAGCTCAACCGGGACAGGGGGAACTGGAAACACCATATATTTT. It codes for CASSTGTGGTGNTIYF. Drawing the rest from reference TRBV18 and TRBJ1-3, the complete variable domain is NAGVMQNPRHLVRRRGQEARLRCSPMKGHSHVYWYRQLPEEGLKFMVYLQKENIIDESGMPKERFSAEFPKEGPSILRIQQVVRGDSAAYFCASSTGTGGTGNTIYFGEGSWLTVV.

The chain uses TRBV11-2 and TRBJ2-7; 13 bases align to TRBD2. The CDR3 sequence is 16 residues long. The germline gives CDR1 SGHAT, CDR2 FQNNGV. V gave up 3 bases and J gave up 7 bases; unmatched junction bases: 9. CDR3 sequence (DNA): TGTGCCAGCAGCTTCCCTGGACTAGCGGGAGCCCCTGAGCAGTACTTC. Its translation is CASSFPGLAGAPEQYF.

The genes are TRBV5-4 and TRBJ2-7; 8 bases match TRBD1. Germline V gene data show CDR1 as SGHNT and CDR2 as YYREEE (reference sequence). The CDR3 totals 15 residues. Germline trimming cut 4 bases from V and 0 bases from J; bases unmatched to any gene: 6. The chain's CDR3 is CASSLRTGLSYEQYF. The CDR3 DNA reads as TGTGCCAGCAGCCTCCGGACAGGGCTCTCCTACGAGCAGTACTTC.

Of note for this clone: The junction differs from germline at one of its ends, possibly a read error. The chain employs TRBV5-1 and TRBJ2-2; the D gene is possibly TRBD2 (5 bases). The germline gives CDR1 SGHRS, CDR2 YFSETQ. There are 14 residues in the CDR3. CDR3 loop: CTSRRAGNTGELFF. The DNA for the CDR3 is TGCACCAGCCGTAGGGCGGGGAACACCGGGGAGCTGTTTTTT.

The chain links TRBV9 to TRBJ2-1, with TRBD2 identical over 8 bases. The CDR3 runs 16 residues. CDR1 is SGDLS, CDR2 YYNGEE, per germline. The J segment lost 4 bases and the V segment lost 4 bases, leaving 10 bases of the junction unmatched. CDR3 region: CASSTPSGGDYNEQFF. The CDR3 DNA sequence: TGTGCCAGCAGCACCCCGAGCGGGGGCGATTACAATGAGCAGTTCTTC.

This clone was picked up a small number of times. This CDR3 is also generated by other DNA sequences in the sample. The rearrangement uses TRBV29-1 and TRBJ2-3, with no clear D. The CDR3 length is 12 residues. The ends were cut back, 3 bases at V and 1 base at J, with 5 bases in the middle. In germline, CDR1 is SQVTM, CDR2 ANQGSEA. The CDR3 nucleotides are TGCAGCGTTGAGACTGGCACAGATACGCAGTATTTT. Amino acids: CSVETGTDTQYF.

The chain employs TRBV30 and TRBJ1-1; weak D call: TRBD1 (6 bases). The CDR3 consists of 12 residues. From germline, CDR1 is GTSNPN and CDR2 SVGIG (reference sequence). The CDR3 region is CAESHRDTEAFF. The CDR3 DNA reads as TGTGCTGAATCCCACAGGGACACTGAAGCTTTCTTT.

This sequence joins TRBV4-1 and TRBJ1-1, with D unclear. V was cut by 1 base and J by 3 bases, with 12 bases left in between. CDR1 and CDR2 (germline): MGHRA, YSYEKL. The CDR3 runs 15 residues. CDR3 in DNA: TGCGCCAGCAGCCAAGGCTGGGGTGACGACACTGAAGCTTTCTTT. Amino acids: CASSQGWGDDTEAFF.

The chain recombines TRBV7-3 with TRBJ2-3; maybe TRBD1 (5 bases). V gave up 0 bases and J gave up 5 bases, with 9 bases separating them. Germline V CDR1 and CDR2: SGHTA, FQGTGA. The length of the CDR3 is 14 residues. CDR3 coding DNA: TGTGCCAGCAGCTTAACGAAGGGGCGAGATACGCAGTATTTT. The encoded protein is CASSLTKGRDTQYF.

V is TRBV25-1 and J is TRBJ1-2; a weak D match, TRBD1 (6 bases). The CDR3 covers 12 residues. The V gene lost 11 bases and the J gene lost 7 bases, with 17 bases spanning the gap. Germline V CDR1 and CDR2: MGHDK, SYGVNS. The CDR3 loop reads CAAHRDASGYTF. The CDR3 coding sequence is TGTGCCGCTCACAGGGATGCATCTGGCTACACCTTC.

The chain links TRBV10-3 to TRBJ1-6; D ambiguous. Germline V gene lookup returns CDR1 ENHRY and CDR2 SYGVKD. Deletions cut 0 bases from V and 6 bases from J, with 12 bases between. The CDR3 covers 16 residues. This CDR3 reads CAISESIGIGNSPLHF. Here the CDR3 DNA reads TGTGCCATCAGTGAGTCGATAGGCATTGGTAATTCACCCCTCCACTTT.

The chain links TRBV5-1 to TRBJ2-6; the D gene could be TRBD1 or TRBD2 (6 bases each). CDR1 and CDR2 from the germline V gene are SGHRS and YFSETQ. Deletions cut 0 bases from V and 9 bases from J, with 13 bases between. The CDR3 is 15 residues long. The CDR3: CASSLAGGLGNVLTF. CDR3 nucleotides: TGCGCCAGCAGCTTGGCCGGGGGCTTAGGCAACGTCCTGACTTTC.

This clone has just a few counts. The chain joins TRBV29-1 to TRBJ1-5; D gene uncertain. Trimming took off 4 bases at V and 7 bases at J, with 11 bases between the two ends. CDR1 is SQVTM and CDR2 is ANQGSEA in the germline V gene. This CDR3 is built from 12 residues. CDR3 region: CSVAPEGQPQHF. CDR3 DNA sequence: TGCAGCGTTGCACCGGAGGGACAGCCCCAGCATTTT.